Following are 21 T cell receptor beta chains from one sample sequenced in a study of blood T cell repertoires in COVID-19. The repertoire was sequenced with immunoSEQ multiplex PCR; TCRdb's copy has only in-frame clones and lacks some. The repertoire holds over 150,000 clones, 70% to 90% seen once, with roughly a sixth in the top ten. Sequenced sample: peripheral blood. Receptors originate from a man aged 45-65 years with COVID-19, enrolled during active disease.

This chain connects TRBV4-3 to TRBJ1-1, with unresolved D. Trimming took off 0 bases at V and 5 bases at J, with 7 bases between the two ends. The CDR3 totals 13 residues. From germline, CDR1 is LGHNA and CDR2 YSLEER. CDR3: CASSQDTRTEAFF. In DNA form, the CDR3 reads TGCGCCAGCAGCCAAGATACTCGGACTGAAGCTTTCTTT.

This chain connects TRBV5-8 to TRBJ2-1; D unclear. With 0 bases removed from V and 4 bases from J, the gap between germline ends came to 14 bases. The CDR3 length is 16 residues. The V gene's germline CDR1 is SGHTS and CDR2 YDEGEE. The CDR3 spells CASSLDTGTVYNEQFF. CDR3 coding DNA: TGTGCCAGCAGCTTGGATACCGGAACAGTATACAATGAGCAGTTCTTC. Variable domain in full (rest from reference TRBV5-8 and TRBJ2-1): EAGVTQSPTHLIKTRGQQATLRCSPISGHTSVYWYQQALGLGLQFLLWYDEGEERNRGNFPPRFSGRQFPNYSSELNVNALELEDSALYLCASSLDTGTVYNEQFFGPGTRLTVL.

The chain employs TRBV3-1 (or the pseudogene TRBV3-2) and TRBJ2-2; D may be TRBD1 (6 bases). The germline CDR1 and CDR2 sequences are LGHDT and YNNKEL (reference sequence). The CDR3 extends over 13 amino acids. V was shortened by 2 bases and J by 6 bases, with 7 bases between the two germline ends. The CDR3 DNA reads as TGTGCCAGCAGCCAACAGGGGCCCGGGGAGCTGTTTTTT. Its protein is CASSQQGPGELFF.

CDR3 in amino acids: CASSPGTGYNEQFF. CDR3 nucleotides: TGTGCCAGCTCACCCGGGACAGGCTACAATGAGCAGTTCTTC. V is TRBV18 and J is TRBJ2-1; TRBD1 matches 8 bases. The CDR3 has 14 residues. V dropped 3 bases and J dropped 3; count of bases not matched to a gene: 1. Germline V gives CDR1 KGHSH, CDR2 LQKENI.

The chain couples TRBV10-2 to TRBJ2-3; D gene ambiguous. Germline assignment: CDR1 WSHSY and CDR2 SAAADI. Trimming shortened V by 11 bases and J by 5 bases, and 17 bases separated the two germline ends. This CDR3 has 13 residues. CDR3 sequence: CACERLGQDTQYF. For the CDR3, the DNA is TGCGCCTGTGAGCGTCTCGGTCAAGATACGCAGTATTTT.

V usage is TRBV23-1 and J usage is TRBJ2-7; D not certain. TRBV23-1 is noted as an ORF with a role that remains uncertain. The CDR3 spans 15 residues. The V end was cut by 0 bases, the J end by 2 bases, with 11 bases between. Here the CDR3 DNA reads TGCGCCAGCAGTCAATCAGAGACTCGCACCTACGAGCAGTACTTC. It translates to CASSQSETRTYEQYF.

The gene calls are TRBV7-9 and TRBJ1-4; possible D gene TRBD1, 6 bases. Germline values: CDR1 SEHNR, CDR2 FQNEAQ (reference sequence). V lost 5 bases to trimming and J lost 2 bases, with 12 bases between them. The CDR3 loop spans 15 amino acids. The CDR3 spells CASSNYRVTNEKLFF. The CDR3 DNA sequence: TGTGCCAGCAGCAACTACAGGGTGACTAATGAAAAACTGTTTTTT. Looking up the rest from reference TRBV7-9 and TRBJ1-4 gives the full variable domain: DTGVSQNPRHKITKRGQNVTFRCDPISEHNRLYWYRQTLGQGPEFLTYFQNEAQLEKSRLLSDRFSAERPKGSFSTLEIQRTEQGDSAMYLCASSNYRVTNEKLFFGSGTQLSVL.

Here the CDR3 reads CASSHSTKKVDTF. In nucleotides, the CDR3 is TGTGCCAGCAGCCATAGCACAAAGAAGGTTGACACCTTC. J is TRBJ1-2 and V is TRBV5-4; no clear D gene. The CDR3 spans 13 residues. Deletions cut 4 bases from V and 12 bases from J, with 19 bases between. Germline V lookup: CDR1 SGHNT, CDR2 YYREEE (reference sequence).

V gene TRBV6-5 combines with J gene TRBJ1-3; 7 bases are a match to TRBD1. V was pared by 7 bases and J by 0 bases, with 3 bases of the junction left unmatched. The CDR3 has 14 residues. Per the germline V gene, CDR1 is MNHEY and CDR2 is SVGAGI. The CDR3 sequence: CASTGQASGNTIYF. The CDR3 region has the DNA TGTGCCAGCACCGGACAGGCCTCTGGAAACACCATATATTTT.

The chain carries TRBV7-9 and TRBJ2-2, with 7 bases identical to TRBD1. The CDR3 extends over 18 amino acids. Trimming removed 4 bases from V and 1 base from J; junction bases left unmatched: 12. Germline V gene sequence: CDR1 SEHNR, CDR2 FQNEAQ (reference sequence). CDR3 sequence reads: CASSSPKTGTENTGELFF. The CDR3, as DNA: TGTGCCAGCAGCTCTCCGAAGACCGGGACAGAGAACACCGGGGAGCTGTTTTTT.

V usage is TRBV4-2 and J usage is TRBJ2-7; 7 bases are a match to TRBD2. Unmatched junction bases numbered 5, after V lost 0 bases and J lost 3 bases. The length of the CDR3 is 15 residues. Germline values: CDR1 LGHNA, CDR2 YNFKEQ. This CDR3 reads CASSQEGGRYYEQYF. CDR3 coding DNA: TGTGCCAGCAGCCAAGAGGGAGGGAGATACTACGAGCAGTACTTC.

This clone was seen ten or more times. This chain links TRBV5-4 with TRBJ1-2, with unresolved D. Germline lookup yields CDR1 SGHNT and CDR2 YYREEE (reference sequence). This CDR3 contains 13 residues. Trimming removed 4 bases at V and 8 bases at J, with 15 bases between. The CDR3 nucleotides read TGTGCCAGCAGCACCGCGGGGAGTCGGGGCTACACCTTC. Translating it yields CASSTAGSRGYTF.

The chain employs TRBV2 and TRBJ2-4; tentative D call: TRBD1 (5 bases). The CDR3 is 15 residues long. Germline V lookup: CDR1 SNHLY, CDR2 FYNNEI. V lost 6 bases and J lost 4, with 16 bases in between. CDR3 in DNA: TGTGCCAGCAGCTACCCTAGGGGTGGTAAAAACATTCAGTACTTC. Its protein product is CASSYPRGGKNIQYF.

This clone was recorded only once. Other DNA sequences in the same sample also yield this CDR3. This chain joins TRBV9 and TRBJ2-7; 13 positions agree with TRBD2. Trimming at V came to 3 bases and at J to 2 bases, leaving 2 bases not matched to a gene. CDR3 size: 15 residues. Germline CDR1 is SGDLS and CDR2 is YYNGEE. In nucleotides, the CDR3 is TGTGCCAGCAGCGCAGGGACTAGCGGGACCTACGAGCAGTACTTC. This codes for CASSAGTSGTYEQYF.

The V gene is TRBV18, the J gene TRBJ1-2, with D possibly being TRBD1 (6 bases). The V gene lost 4 bases and the J gene lost 5 bases, with 14 bases spanning the gap. The CDR3 has 14 residues. Germline V gene data show CDR1 as KGHSH and CDR2 as LQKENI. This CDR3 reads CASSQGHPSYGYTF. CDR3 coding DNA: TGTGCCAGCTCACAGGGACACCCTAGTTATGGCTACACCTTC.

This clone was counted a few times. DNA of the CDR3: TGTGCCAGCAGCTCACAGGGGAGTCAGCCCCAGCATTTT. Protein sequence: CASSSQGSQPQHF. The V call is TRBV7-2, the J call TRBJ1-5; 7 bases match TRBD1. The V and J ends lost 4 bases and 6 bases, in that order; junction bases with no gene match: 3. The CDR3 has 13 residues. Germline CDR1 reads SGHTA; CDR2 reads FQGNSA. The whole variable domain, remainder taken from reference TRBV7-2 and TRBJ1-5, is GAGVSQSPSNKVTEKGKDVELRCDPISGHTALYWYRQSLGQGLEFLIYFQGNSAPDKSGLPSDRFSAERTGGSVSTLTIQRTQQEDSAVYLCASSSQGSQPQHFGDGTRLSIL.

This clone showed up many times. The chain couples TRBV7-3 to TRBJ2-1; D perhaps matches TRBD2 (6 bases). There are 13 residues in the CDR3. Trimming shortened V by 6 bases and J by 7 bases, and 13 bases separated the two germline ends. Germline V lookup: CDR1 SGHTA, CDR2 FQGTGA. The CDR3 here is CASRMEGRNEQFF. The CDR3 DNA reads TGTGCCAGCAGGATGGAGGGTCGGAATGAGCAGTTCTTC. The full variable domain, its missing parts supplied by reference TRBV7-3 and TRBJ2-1, is GAGVSQTPSNKVTEKGKYVELRCDPISGHTALYWYRQSLGQGPEFLIYFQGTGAADDSGLPNDRFFAVRPEGSVSTLKIQRTERGDSAVYLCASRMEGRNEQFFGPGTRLTVL.

For the CDR3, the DNA is TGTGCCAGTAGCCCAAGCGGGACAGAGCAGTTCTTC. Translation: CASSPSGTEQFF. The V call is TRBV19, the J call TRBJ2-1; D might be TRBD2 (7 bases). Looked up from germline, CDR1 is LNHDA and CDR2 is SQIVND (reference sequence). V lost 6 bases to trimming and J lost 10 bases, with 13 bases between them. The CDR3 is made up of 12 amino acids. Looking up the rest from reference TRBV19 and TRBJ2-1 gives the full variable domain: DGGITQSPKYLFRKEGQNVTLSCEQNLNHDAMYWYRQDPGQGLRLIYYSQIVNDFQKGDIAEGYSVSREKKESFPLTVTSAQKNPTAFYLCASSPSGTEQFFGPGTRLTVL.

The chain couples TRBV5-5 to TRBJ2-1; 8 positions match TRBD2. The CDR3 length is 17 residues. Germline V gives CDR1 SGHKS, CDR2 YYEKEE (reference sequence). J was trimmed by 4 bases and V by 0 bases; bases with no gene match: 9. In DNA, the CDR3 is TGTGCCAGCAGCTTGGGCCCCGGGGGGGCTCGTTACAATGAGCAGTTCTTC. Translated: CASSLGPGGARYNEQFF.

The genes are TRBV19 and TRBJ2-5; TRBD1 matches 8 bases. CDR1 and CDR2 from the germline V gene are LNHDA and SQIVND (reference sequence). The J segment lost 1 base and the V segment lost 3 bases, leaving 1 base of the junction unmatched. This CDR3 spans 14 amino acids. The CDR3 loop reads CASSIQGAQETQYF. CDR3 DNA: TGTGCCAGTAGTATTCAGGGGGCCCAAGAGACCCAGTACTTC.

This chain joins TRBV28 and TRBJ1-2, with D possibly being TRBD1 (5 bases). The germline V and J ends were trimmed by 1 base and 8 bases, with 23 bases remaining between them. Germline loops: CDR1 MDHEN, CDR2 SYDVKM. CDR3 size: 17 residues. In nucleotides, the CDR3 is TGTGCCAGCAGTTTATCTGTGAGCCAGGGTATCTCTAAGGGCTACACCTTC. Translating gives CASSLSVSQGISKGYTF.